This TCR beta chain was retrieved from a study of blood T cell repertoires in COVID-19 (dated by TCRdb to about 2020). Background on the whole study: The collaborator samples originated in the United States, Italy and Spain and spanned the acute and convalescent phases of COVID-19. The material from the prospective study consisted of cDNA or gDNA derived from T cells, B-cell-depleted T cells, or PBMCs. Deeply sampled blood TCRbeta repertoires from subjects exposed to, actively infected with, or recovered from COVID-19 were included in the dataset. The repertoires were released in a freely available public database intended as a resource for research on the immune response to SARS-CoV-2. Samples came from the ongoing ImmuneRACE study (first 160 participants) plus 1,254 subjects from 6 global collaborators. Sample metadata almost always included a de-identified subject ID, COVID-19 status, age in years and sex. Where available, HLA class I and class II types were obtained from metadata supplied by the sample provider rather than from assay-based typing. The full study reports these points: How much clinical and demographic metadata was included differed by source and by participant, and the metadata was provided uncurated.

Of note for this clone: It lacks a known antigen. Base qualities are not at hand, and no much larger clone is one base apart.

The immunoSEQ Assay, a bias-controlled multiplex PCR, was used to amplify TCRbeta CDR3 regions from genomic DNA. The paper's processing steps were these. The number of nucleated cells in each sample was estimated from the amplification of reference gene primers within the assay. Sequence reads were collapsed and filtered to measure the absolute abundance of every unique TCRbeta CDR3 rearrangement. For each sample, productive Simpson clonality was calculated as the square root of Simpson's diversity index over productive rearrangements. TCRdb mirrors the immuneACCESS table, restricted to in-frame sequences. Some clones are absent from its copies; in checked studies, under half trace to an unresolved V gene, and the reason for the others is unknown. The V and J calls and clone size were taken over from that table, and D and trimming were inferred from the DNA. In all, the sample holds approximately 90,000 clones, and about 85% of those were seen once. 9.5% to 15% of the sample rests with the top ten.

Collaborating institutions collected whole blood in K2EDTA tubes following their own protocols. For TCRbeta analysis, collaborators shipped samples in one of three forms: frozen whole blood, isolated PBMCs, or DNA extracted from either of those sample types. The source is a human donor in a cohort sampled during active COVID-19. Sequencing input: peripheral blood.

DNA sequence: TGTGCCAGCAGCTCGCACAGGGGATCAGATACGCAGTATTTT. Its product reads: CASSSHRGSDTQYF. The rearranged chain carries TRBV5-8 and TRBJ2-3; 7 junctional bases match TRBD1. Measured from the cysteine to the phenylalanine, the CDR3 is 14 residues long. Only the CDR3 part of the read is kept: 42 bases, read in frame from the first base. From V the trimming removes 3 bases and from J it removes 4 bases, while the gene matches leave 5 bases of the junction unaccounted for. The germline V gene gives CDR1 as SGHTS and CDR2 as YDEGEE. The reference TRBV5-8 and TRBJ2-3 proteins fill in what lies around the CDR3, so the full variable domain reads EAGVTQSPTHLIKTRGQQATLRCSPISGHTSVYWYQQALGLGLQFLLWYDEGEERNRGNFPPRFSGRQFPNYSSELNVNALELEDSALYLCASSSHRGSDTQYFGPGTRLTVL.